The present TCR beta chain was sequenced within a study of regulatory T cells in long-lasting Graves disease. The study, taken as a whole, reports: Possibly, too few samples lowered accuracy.

As for this clonotype: No antigen is known for it.

Time point indicated: persistent/refractory GD, antithyroid drugs over 5 years with positive TRAb. Researchers made the TCR library from RNA that was extracted from PBMCs. Roughly 9 milliliters of peripheral blood were drawn into EDTA tubes. This CDR3 is 15 amino acids long. Unmatched junction bases numbered 6, after V lost 4 bases and J lost 1 base. Germline loops: CDR1 SGHRS, CDR2 YFSETQ. Building of the TCR beta libraries involved iRepertoire HTBI primers and Arm-PCR of CDR3 regions. TCRdb re-called the multiplex PCR reads through MiXCR, storing one row per CDR3 protein. The sample includes 400,000 to 500,000 distinct CDR3 sequences, around a fifth of them seen just once.

The V gene is TRBV5-1, the J gene TRBJ2-3, with 7 bases that match TRBD1. The material was peripheral blood mononuclear cells (PBMCs), obtained when the disease was refractory, from a patient treated with antithyroid drugs. This sequence originates from a female donor with Graves disease. The CDR3 DNA sequence: TGCGCCAGCAGCGCGACAGGGTCGGGCACAGATACGCAGTATTTT. It is translated as CASSATGSGTDTQYF.